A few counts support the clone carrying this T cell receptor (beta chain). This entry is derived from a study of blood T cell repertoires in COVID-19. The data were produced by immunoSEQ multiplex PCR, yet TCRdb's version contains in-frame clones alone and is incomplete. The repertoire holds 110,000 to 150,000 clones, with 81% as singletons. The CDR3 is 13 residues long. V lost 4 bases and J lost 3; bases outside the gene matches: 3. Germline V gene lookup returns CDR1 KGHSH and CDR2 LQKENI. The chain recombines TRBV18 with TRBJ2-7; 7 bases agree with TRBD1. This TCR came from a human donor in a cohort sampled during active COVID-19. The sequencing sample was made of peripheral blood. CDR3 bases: TGTGCCAGCTCACGGCCAGGGGGCTACGAGCAGTACTTC. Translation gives CASSRPGGYEQYF.